These 4 T cell receptor beta chains were all obtained from the same sample, sequenced in a study of cytomegalovirus exposure and HLA in healthy donors. The PCR used 60 Vbeta and 13 Jbeta primers. Clones were sequenced by immunoSEQ multiplex PCR, and TCRdb holds only the in-frame ones, with some missing. The table has approximately 170,000 clones, 70% seen once; the top ten hold about 4.3%. Specimen: PBMCs. The receptors were sampled from a man younger than 35 in good health and CMV-seropositive.

The chain is built from TRBV5-1 and TRBJ1-2; D might be TRBD1 (5 bases). The CDR3 has 18 amino acids. Germline assignment: CDR1 SGHRS and CDR2 YFSETQ. The V end lost 0 bases, the J end lost 7 bases, and 25 bases lay between the germline ends. The CDR3 bases are TGCGCCAGCAGCTTGGCCGGCGGGGGGACCTCCGCCCTTTTTGGCTACACCTTC. Translation gives CASSLAGGGTSALFGYTF.

DNA for the CDR3: TGTGCCAGCAGCCAAGATGGACTAGCGGGAGATACGCAGTATTTT. This sequence encodes CASSQDGLAGDTQYF. The chain combines TRBV4-2 with TRBJ2-3; 11 positions match TRBD2. With 0 bases clipped from V and 5 bases from J, the junction kept 1 base outside the gene matches. The CDR3 has 15 amino acids. The germline V gene encodes CDR1 LGHNA and CDR2 YNFKEQ.

The rearrangement links TRBV2 to TRBJ1-5; D might be TRBD1 (5 bases). The CDR3 consists of 14 residues. Trimming cost V 4 bases and J 7 bases, with 14 bases left between them. Per germline, CDR1 SNHLY and CDR2 FYNNEI. The chain's CDR3 is CASSGGGSRQPQHF. The CDR3 DNA reads TGTGCCAGCAGTGGGGGGGGTTCTAGACAGCCCCAGCATTTT.

This clone showed up just a few times. The chain joins TRBV27 to TRBJ1-5; TRBD1 matches at 10 bases. The CDR3 sequence is 17 residues long. The germline V gene encodes CDR1 MNHEY and CDR2 SMNVEV (reference sequence). V lost 0 bases to trimming and J lost 3 bases; unmatched junction nucleotides: 5. This CDR3 reads CASSLSGDRGSNQPQHF. The CDR3 nucleotides are TGTGCCAGCAGTTTATCTGGGGACAGGGGATCCAATCAGCCCCAGCATTTT.